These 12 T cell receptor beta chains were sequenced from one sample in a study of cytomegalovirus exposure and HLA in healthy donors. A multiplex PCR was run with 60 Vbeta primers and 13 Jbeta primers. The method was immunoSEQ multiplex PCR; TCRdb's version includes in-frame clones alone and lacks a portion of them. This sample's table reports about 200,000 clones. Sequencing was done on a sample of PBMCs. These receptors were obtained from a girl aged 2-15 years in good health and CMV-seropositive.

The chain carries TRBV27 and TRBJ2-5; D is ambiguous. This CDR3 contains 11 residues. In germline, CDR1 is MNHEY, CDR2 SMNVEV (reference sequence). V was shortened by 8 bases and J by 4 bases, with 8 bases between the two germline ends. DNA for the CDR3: TGTGCCAGCGGCGGTATAGAGACCCAGTACTTC. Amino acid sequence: CASGGIETQYF.

The CDR3: CASSLGLAGADTQYF. CDR3 in DNA: TGCGCCAGCAGCTTGGGACTAGCGGGAGCAGATACGCAGTATTTT. The chain joins TRBV5-1 to TRBJ2-3, with 12 bases lining up with TRBD2. Trimming cost V 0 bases and J 4 bases; bases outside gene matches: 0. CDR1 is SGHRS and CDR2 is YFSETQ in the germline V gene. This CDR3 has 15 residues.

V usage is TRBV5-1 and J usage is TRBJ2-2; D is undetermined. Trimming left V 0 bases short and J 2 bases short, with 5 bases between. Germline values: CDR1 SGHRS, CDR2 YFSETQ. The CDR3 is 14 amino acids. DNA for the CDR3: TGCGCCAGCAGCTTGGAGCCTAACACCGGGGAGCTGTTTTTT. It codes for CASSLEPNTGELFF.

CDR3 region: CSVPGTSGSRVYEQYF. The CDR3 DNA reads TGCAGCGTACCCGGGACTAGCGGGAGCAGGGTCTACGAGCAGTACTTC. The chain recombines TRBV29-1 with TRBJ2-7; 14 nucleotides align to TRBD2. The CDR3 runs 16 residues. Germline V gene sequence: CDR1 SQVTM, CDR2 ANQGSEA. V gave up 6 bases and J gave up 3 bases; unmatched junction bases: 10.

The CDR3 region has the DNA TGTGCCAGCATAGGCGGGAGTAATCGATGGGATACGCAGTATTTT. Translating gives CASIGGSNRWDTQYF. The genes are TRBV2 and TRBJ2-3, with 7 bases identical to TRBD2. J was trimmed by 6 bases and V by 7 bases; bases with no gene match: 13. Germline assignment: CDR1 SNHLY and CDR2 FYNNEI. This CDR3 comprises 15 residues.

In DNA, the CDR3 is TGTGCCAGCTCACCCGGCAGGGGCGATGAGCAGTTCTTC. This encodes CASSPGRGDEQFF. The chain uses TRBV18 and TRBJ2-1; the D gene is possibly TRBD1 (6 bases). The V end was cut by 3 bases, the J end by 8 bases, with 11 bases between. CDR3 length: 13 residues. CDR1 and CDR2 (germline): KGHSH, LQKENI.

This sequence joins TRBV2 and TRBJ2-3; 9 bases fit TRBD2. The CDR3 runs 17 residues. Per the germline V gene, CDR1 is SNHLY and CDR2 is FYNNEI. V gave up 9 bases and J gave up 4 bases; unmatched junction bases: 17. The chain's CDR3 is CASAPGTSFVSADTQYF. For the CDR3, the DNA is TGTGCCAGTGCCCCCGGGACTAGCTTCGTTAGCGCAGATACGCAGTATTTT.

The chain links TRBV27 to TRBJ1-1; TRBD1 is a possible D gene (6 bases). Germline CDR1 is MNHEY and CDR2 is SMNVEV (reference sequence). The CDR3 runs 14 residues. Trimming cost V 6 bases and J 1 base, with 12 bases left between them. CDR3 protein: CASRPIQGNTEAFF. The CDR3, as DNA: TGTGCCAGCAGACCCATACAGGGGAACACTGAAGCTTTCTTT.

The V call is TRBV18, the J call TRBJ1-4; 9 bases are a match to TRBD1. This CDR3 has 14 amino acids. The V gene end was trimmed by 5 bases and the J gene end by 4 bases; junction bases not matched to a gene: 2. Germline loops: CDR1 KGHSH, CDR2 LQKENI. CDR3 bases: TGTGCCAGCTCAGGGGACAGGGTTAATGAAAAACTGTTTTTT. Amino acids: CASSGDRVNEKLFF.

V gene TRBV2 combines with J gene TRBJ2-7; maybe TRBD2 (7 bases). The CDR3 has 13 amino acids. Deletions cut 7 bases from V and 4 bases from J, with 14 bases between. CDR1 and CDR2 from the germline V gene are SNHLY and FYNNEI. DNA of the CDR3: TGTGCCAGCATTAGGGGGGGAGTTTACGAGCAGTACTTC. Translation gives CASIRGGVYEQYF.

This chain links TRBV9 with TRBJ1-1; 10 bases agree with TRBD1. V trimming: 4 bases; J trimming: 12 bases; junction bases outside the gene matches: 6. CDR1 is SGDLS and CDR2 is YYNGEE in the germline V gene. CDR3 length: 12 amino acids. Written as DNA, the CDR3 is TGTGCCAGCAGCCCGACAGGGGGCACGTCTTTCTTT. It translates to CASSPTGGTSFF.

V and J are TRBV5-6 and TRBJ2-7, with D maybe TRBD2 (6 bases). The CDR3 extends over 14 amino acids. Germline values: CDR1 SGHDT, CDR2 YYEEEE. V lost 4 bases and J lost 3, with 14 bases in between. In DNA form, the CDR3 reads TGTGCCAGCAGCCTGGGACTTCTCAACTACGAGCAGTACTTC. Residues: CASSLGLLNYEQYF. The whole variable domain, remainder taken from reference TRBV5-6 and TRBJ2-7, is DAGVTQSPTHLIKTRGQQVTLRCSPKSGHDTVSWYQQALGQGPQFIFQYYEEEERQRGNFPDRFSGHQFPNYSSELNVNALLLGDSALYLCASSLGLLNYEQYFGPGTRLTVT.